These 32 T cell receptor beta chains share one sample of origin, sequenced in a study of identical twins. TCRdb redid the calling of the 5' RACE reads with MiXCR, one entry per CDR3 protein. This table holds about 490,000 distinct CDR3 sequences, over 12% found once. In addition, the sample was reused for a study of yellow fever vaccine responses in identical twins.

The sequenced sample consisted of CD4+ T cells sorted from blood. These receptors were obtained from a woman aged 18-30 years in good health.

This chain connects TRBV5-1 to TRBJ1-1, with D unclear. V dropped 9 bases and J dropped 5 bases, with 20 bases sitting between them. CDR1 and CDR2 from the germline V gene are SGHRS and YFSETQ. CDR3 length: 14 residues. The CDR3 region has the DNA TGCGCCACCACCACGGATCCCGCGGGGACTGAAGCTTTCTTT. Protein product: CATTTDPAGTEAFF.

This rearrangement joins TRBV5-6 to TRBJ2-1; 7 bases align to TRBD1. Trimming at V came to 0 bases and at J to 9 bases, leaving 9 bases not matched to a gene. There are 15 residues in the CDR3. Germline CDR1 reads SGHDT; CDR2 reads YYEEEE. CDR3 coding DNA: TGTGCCAGCAGCTTGGAAGACAGGGACCGTGCTGAGCAGTTCTTC. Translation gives CASSLEDRDRAEQFF.

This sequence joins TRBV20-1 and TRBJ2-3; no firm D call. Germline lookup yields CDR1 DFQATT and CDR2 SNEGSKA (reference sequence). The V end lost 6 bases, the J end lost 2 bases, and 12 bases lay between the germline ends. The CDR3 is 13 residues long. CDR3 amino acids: CSAIFTPTDTQYF. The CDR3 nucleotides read TGCAGTGCCATATTTACACCCACAGATACGCAGTATTTT.

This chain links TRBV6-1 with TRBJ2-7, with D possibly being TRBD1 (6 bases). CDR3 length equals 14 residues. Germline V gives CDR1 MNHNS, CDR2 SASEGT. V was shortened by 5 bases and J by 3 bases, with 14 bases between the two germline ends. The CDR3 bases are TGTGCCAGCAGTCCCGACAGGTTGATCTACGAGCAGTACGTC. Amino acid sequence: CASSPDRLIYEQYV.

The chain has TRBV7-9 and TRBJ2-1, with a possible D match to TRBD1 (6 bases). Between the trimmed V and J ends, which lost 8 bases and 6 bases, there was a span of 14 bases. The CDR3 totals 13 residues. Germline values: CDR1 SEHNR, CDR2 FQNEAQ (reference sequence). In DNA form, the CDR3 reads TGTGCCAGCGGAGAGACAGGAGCCAATGAGCAGTTCTTC. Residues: CASGETGANEQFF.

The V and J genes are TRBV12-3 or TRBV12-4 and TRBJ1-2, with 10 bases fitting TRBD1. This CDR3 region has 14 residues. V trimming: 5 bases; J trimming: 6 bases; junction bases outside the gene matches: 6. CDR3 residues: CASSTTGGTHGYTF. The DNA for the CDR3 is TGTGCCAGCAGTACGACAGGGGGCACTCATGGCTACACCTTC.

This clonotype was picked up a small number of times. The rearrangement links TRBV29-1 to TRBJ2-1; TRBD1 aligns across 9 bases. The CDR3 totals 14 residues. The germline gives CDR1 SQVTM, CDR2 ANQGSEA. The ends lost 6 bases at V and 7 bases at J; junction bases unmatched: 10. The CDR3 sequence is CSVAGQGKVNEQFF. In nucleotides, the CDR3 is TGCAGCGTAGCCGGACAGGGGAAAGTGAATGAGCAGTTCTTC.

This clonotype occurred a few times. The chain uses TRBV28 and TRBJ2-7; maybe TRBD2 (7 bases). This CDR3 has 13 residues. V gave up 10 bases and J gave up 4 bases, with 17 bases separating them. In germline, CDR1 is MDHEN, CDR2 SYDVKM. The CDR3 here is CATKGGRPYEQYF. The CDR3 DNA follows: TGTGCCACCAAGGGGGGGAGACCGTACGAGCAGTACTTC.

The CDR3 reads CASSVATGLAFEQYF. DNA of the CDR3: TGTGCCAGCAGCGTAGCTACGGGACTAGCATTCGAGCAGTACTTC. The rearrangement joins TRBV9 to TRBJ2-7, with 9 bases identical to TRBD2. CDR3 length equals 15 residues. Germline CDR1 and CDR2: SGDLS and YYNGEE. V lost 0 bases, J lost 6 bases, and 7 bases stayed unmatched. Filled out from reference TRBV9 and TRBJ2-7, the complete variable domain reads DSGVTQTPKHLITATGQRVTLRCSPRSGDLSVYWYQQSLDQGLQFLIQYYNGEERAKGNILERFSAQQFPDLHSELNLSSLELGDSALYFCASSVATGLAFEQYFGPGTRLTVT.

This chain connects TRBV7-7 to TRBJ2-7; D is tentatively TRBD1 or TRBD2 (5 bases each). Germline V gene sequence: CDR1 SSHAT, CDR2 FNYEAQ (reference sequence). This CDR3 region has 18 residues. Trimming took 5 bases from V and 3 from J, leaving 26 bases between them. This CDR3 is CASSGRSGDRDYLYEQYF. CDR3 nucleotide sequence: TGTGCCAGCAGCGGTAGGTCCGGGGACCGAGACTACCTCTACGAGCAGTACTTC.

CDR3 in amino acids: CASSETGTGGNQETQYF. CDR3 sequence (DNA): TGTGCCAGCAGTGAAACCGGGACAGGGGGAAACCAAGAGACCCAGTACTTC. J is TRBJ2-5 and V is TRBV25-1; 11 positions agree with TRBD1. With 2 bases clipped from V and 0 bases from J, the junction kept 5 bases outside the gene matches. The CDR3 runs 17 residues. CDR1 and CDR2 (germline): MGHDK, SYGVNS.

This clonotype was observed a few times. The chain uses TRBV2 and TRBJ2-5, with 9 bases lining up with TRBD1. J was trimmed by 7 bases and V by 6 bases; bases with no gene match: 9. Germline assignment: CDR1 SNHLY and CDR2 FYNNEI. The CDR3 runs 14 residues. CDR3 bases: TGTGCCAGCAGGGAGGGACAGGGCCTAGGGACCCAGTACTTC. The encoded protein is CASREGQGLGTQYF. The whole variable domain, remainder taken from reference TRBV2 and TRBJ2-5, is EPEVTQTPSHQVTQMGQEVILRCVPISNHLYFYWYRQILGQKVEFLVSFYNNEISEKSEIFDDQFSVERPDGSNFTLKIRSTKLEDSAMYFCASREGQGLGTQYFGPGTRLLVL.

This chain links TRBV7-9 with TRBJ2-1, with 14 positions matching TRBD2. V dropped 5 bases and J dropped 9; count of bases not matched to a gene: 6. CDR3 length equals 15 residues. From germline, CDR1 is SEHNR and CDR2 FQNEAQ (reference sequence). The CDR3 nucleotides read TGTGCCAGCAGCCCTGGGACTAGCGGGAGTCTTGAGCAGTTCTTC. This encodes CASSPGTSGSLEQFF. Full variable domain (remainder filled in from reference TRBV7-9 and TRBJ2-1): DTGVSQNPRHKITKRGQNVTFRCDPISEHNRLYWYRQTLGQGPEFLTYFQNEAQLEKSRLLSDRFSAERPKGSFSTLEIQRTEQGDSAMYLCASSPGTSGSLEQFFGPGTRLTVL.

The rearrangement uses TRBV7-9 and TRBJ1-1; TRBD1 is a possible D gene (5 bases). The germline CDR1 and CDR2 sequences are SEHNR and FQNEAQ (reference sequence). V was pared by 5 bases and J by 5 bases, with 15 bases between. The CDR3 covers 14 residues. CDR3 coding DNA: TGTGCCAGCAGCGTAAGGGGCGCGGGGACTGAAGCTTTCTTT. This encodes CASSVRGAGTEAFF. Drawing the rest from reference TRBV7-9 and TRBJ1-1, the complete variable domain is DTGVSQNPRHKITKRGQNVTFRCDPISEHNRLYWYRQTLGQGPEFLTYFQNEAQLEKSRLLSDRFSAERPKGSFSTLEIQRTEQGDSAMYLCASSVRGAGTEAFFGQGTRLTVV.

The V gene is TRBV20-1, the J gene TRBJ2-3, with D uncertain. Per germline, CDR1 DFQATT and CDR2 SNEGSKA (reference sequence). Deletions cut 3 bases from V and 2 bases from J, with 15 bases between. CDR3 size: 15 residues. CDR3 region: CSASKTPTPTDTQYF. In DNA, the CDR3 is TGCAGTGCTAGCAAAACCCCGACCCCCACAGATACGCAGTATTTT.

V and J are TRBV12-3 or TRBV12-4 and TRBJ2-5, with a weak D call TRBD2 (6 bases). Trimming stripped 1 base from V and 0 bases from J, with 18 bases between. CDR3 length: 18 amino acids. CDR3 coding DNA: TGTGCCAGCAGTTTAGTTGGTAGGGCTAGCGCTAACCAAGAGACCCAGTACTTC. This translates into CASSLVGRASANQETQYF.

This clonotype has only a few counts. In DNA form, the CDR3 reads TGCAGTGCTAGGGAACTGGCGGATACGCAGTATTTT. Translation: CSARELADTQYF. The genes are TRBV20-1 and TRBJ2-3; D remains unclear. Trimming cost V 3 bases and J 6 bases, with 10 bases left between them. Germline V gene data show CDR1 as DFQATT and CDR2 as SNEGSKA (reference sequence). This CDR3 has 12 residues.

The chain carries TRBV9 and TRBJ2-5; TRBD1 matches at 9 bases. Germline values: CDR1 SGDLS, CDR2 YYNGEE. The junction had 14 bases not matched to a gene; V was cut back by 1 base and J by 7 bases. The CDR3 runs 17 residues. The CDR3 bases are TGTGCCAGCAGCGTAAGACCGGGACAGGGTATTATAGGGACCCAGTACTTC. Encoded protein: CASSVRPGQGIIGTQYF.

The CDR3: CASSLQRGGADTQYF. The CDR3 nucleotides are TGCGCCAGCAGCTTGCAGCGGGGGGGTGCAGATACGCAGTATTTT. The chain has TRBV5-1 and TRBJ2-3, with 10 bases that match TRBD2. Trimming cost V 1 base and J 4 bases; bases outside gene matches: 3. Germline V gene lookup returns CDR1 SGHRS and CDR2 YFSETQ. The CDR3 is 15 amino acids. The full variable domain, its missing parts supplied by reference TRBV5-1 and TRBJ2-3, is KAGVTQTPRYLIKTRGQQVTLSCSPISGHRSVSWYQQTPGQGLQFLFEYFSETQRNKGNFPGRFSGRQFSNSRSEMNVSTLELGDSALYLCASSLQRGGADTQYFGPGTRLTVL.

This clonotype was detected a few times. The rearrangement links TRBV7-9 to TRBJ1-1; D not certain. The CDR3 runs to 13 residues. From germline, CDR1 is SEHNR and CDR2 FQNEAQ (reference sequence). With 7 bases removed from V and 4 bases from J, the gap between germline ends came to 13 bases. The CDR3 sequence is CASTREGLTEAFF. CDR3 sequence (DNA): TGTGCCAGCACCCGGGAAGGGCTCACTGAAGCTTTCTTT.

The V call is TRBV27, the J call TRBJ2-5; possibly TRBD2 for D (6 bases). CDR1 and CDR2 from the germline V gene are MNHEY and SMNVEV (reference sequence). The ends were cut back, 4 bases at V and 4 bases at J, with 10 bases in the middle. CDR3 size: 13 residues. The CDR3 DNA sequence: TGTGCCAGCAGTTCTCTGGGAGGAGAGACCCAGTACTTC. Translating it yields CASSSLGGETQYF.

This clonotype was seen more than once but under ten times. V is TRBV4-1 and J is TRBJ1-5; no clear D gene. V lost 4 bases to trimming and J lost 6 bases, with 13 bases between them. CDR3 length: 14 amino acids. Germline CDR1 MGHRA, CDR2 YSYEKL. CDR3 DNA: TGCGCCAGCAGCCCCGACCCCCCGGGTCAGCCCCAGCATTTT. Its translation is CASSPDPPGQPQHF.

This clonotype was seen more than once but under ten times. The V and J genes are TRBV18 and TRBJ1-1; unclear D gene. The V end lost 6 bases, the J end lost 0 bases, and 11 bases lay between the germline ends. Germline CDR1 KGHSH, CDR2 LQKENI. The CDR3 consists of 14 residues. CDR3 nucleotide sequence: TGTGCCAGCTCGGCCGCAGGTTTGAACACTGAAGCTTTCTTT. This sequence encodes CASSAAGLNTEAFF.

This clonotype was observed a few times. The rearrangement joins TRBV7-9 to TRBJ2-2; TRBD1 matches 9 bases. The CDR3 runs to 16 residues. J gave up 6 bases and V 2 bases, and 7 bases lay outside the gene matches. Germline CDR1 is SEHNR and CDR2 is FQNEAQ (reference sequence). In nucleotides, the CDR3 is TGTGCCAGCAGCTTATCCGGGACAGGGTATTCCGGGGAGCTGTTTTTT. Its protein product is CASSLSGTGYSGELFF.

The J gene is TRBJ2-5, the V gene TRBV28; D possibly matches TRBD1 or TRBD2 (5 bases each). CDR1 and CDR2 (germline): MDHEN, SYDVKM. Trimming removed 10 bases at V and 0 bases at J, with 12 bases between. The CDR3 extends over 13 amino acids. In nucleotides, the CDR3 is TGTGCCACCGGCACGGGGCACCAAGAGACCCAGTACTTC. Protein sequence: CATGTGHQETQYF.

DNA for the CDR3: TGTGCCACCAGTGCGGCCCCCGGGGGATCAAGATCGTACAATGAGCAGTTCTTC. Translating gives CATSAAPGGSRSYNEQFF. The chain carries TRBV24-1 and TRBJ2-1, with D possibly TRBD2 on 6 matching bases. Trimming pared 5 bases from V and 4 bases from J, leaving 23 bases between. Germline CDR1 reads KGHDR; CDR2 reads SFDVKD. The CDR3 runs 18 residues.

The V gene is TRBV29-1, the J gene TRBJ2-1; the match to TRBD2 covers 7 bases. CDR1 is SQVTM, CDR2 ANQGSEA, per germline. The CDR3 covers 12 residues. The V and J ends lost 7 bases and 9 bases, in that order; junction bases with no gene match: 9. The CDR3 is CSGLNLAVEQFF. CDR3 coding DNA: TGCAGCGGCCTGAACCTAGCGGTTGAGCAGTTCTTC.

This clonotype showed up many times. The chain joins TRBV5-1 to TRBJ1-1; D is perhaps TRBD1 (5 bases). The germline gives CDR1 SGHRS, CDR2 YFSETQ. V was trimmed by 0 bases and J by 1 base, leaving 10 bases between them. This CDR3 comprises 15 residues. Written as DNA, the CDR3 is TGCGCCAGCAGCTTGGGGGGGACGGCGAACACTGAAGCTTTCTTT. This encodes CASSLGGTANTEAFF.

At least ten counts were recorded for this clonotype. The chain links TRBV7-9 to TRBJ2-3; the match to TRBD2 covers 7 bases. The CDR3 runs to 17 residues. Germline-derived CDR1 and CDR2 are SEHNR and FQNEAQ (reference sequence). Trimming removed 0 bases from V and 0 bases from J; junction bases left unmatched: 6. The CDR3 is CASSLASGVTSTDTQYF. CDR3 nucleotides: TGTGCCAGCAGCTTAGCCAGCGGGGTGACTAGCACAGATACGCAGTATTTT.

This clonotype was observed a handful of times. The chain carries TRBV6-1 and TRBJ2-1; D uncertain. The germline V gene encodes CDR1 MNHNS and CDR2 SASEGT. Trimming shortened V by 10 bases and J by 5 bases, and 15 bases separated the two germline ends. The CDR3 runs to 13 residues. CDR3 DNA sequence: TGTGCCACCAGAAGCTACCCAAACAATGAGCAGTTCTTC. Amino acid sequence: CATRSYPNNEQFF.

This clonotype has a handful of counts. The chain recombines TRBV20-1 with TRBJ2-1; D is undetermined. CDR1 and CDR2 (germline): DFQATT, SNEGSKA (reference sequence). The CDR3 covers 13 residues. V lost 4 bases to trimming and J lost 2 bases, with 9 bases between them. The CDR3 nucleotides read TGCAGTGCTACGGACGACCCCTACAATGAGCAGTTCTTC. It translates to CSATDDPYNEQFF.

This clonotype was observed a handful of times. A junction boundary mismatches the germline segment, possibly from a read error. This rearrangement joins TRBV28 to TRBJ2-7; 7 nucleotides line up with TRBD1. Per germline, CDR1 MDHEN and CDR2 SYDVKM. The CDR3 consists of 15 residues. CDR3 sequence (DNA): TGTGCCAGCAGTTTCCGGGACAGAAGAAATTACGTGCAGTACTTC. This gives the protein CASSFRDRRNYVQYF.